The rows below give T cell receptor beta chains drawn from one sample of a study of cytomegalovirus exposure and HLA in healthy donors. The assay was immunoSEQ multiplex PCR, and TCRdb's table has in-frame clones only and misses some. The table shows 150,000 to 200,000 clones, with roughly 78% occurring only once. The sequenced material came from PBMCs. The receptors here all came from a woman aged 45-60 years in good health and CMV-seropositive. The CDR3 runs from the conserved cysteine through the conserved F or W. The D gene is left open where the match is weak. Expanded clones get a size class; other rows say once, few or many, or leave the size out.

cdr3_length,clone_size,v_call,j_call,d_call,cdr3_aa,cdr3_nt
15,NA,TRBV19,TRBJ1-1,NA,CASSIREGGRTEAFF,TGTGCCAGTAGTATAAGGGAAGGGGGAAGGACTGAAGCTTTCTTT
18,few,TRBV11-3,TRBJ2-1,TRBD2,CASSQRGLAGVGYNEQFF,TGTGCCAGCAGCCAACGAGGACTAGCGGGGGTAGGATACAATGAGCAGTTCTTC
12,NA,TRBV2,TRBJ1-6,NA,CASREDLSPLHF,TGTGCCAGCAGGGAGGACCTTTCACCCCTCCACTTT
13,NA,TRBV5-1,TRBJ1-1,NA,CASSPGLNTEAFF,TGCGCCAGCTCCCCGGGATTGAACACTGAAGCTTTCTTT
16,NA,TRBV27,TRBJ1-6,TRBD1,CASSLQGAVGNSPLHF,TGTGCCAGCAGTTTACAGGGGGCTGTGGGCAATTCACCCCTCCACTTT
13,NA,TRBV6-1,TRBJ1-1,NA,CASSEIEATEAFF,TGTGCCAGCAGTGAAATCGAGGCAACTGAAGCTTTCTTT
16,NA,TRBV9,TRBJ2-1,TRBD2,CASSVGVRGTYNEQFF,TGTGCCAGCAGCGTAGGGGTGCGGGGGACCTACAATGAGCAGTTCTTC
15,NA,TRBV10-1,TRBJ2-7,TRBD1,CASRKQGAPAYEQYF,TGCGCCAGCAGGAAGCAGGGGGCACCCGCCTACGAGCAGTACTTC
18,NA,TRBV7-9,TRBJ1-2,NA,CASSVQQGVMNIDYGYTF,TGTGCCAGCAGCGTACAACAGGGAGTAATGAACATCGACTATGGCTACACCTTC
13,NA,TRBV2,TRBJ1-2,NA,CASSENPSYGYTF,TGTGCCAGCAGTGAGAATCCCAGTTATGGCTACACCTTC
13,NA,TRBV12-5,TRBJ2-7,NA,CASGVVGGGEQYF,TGTGCTAGTGGGGTCGTGGGAGGGGGCGAGCAGTACTTC
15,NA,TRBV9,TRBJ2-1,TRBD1,CASSVAGGTSNEQFF,TGTGCCAGCAGCGTAGCAGGGGGCACCTCCAATGAGCAGTTCTTC
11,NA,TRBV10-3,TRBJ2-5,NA,CAIGPPETQYF,TGTGCCATCGGCCCCCCCGAGACCCAGTACTTC
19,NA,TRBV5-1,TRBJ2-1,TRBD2,CASSFDPGRGTGGVNEQFF,TGCGCCAGCAGCTTCGACCCGGGACGTGGAACGGGAGGGGTGAATGAGCAGTTCTTC
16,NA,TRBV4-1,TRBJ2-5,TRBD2,CASSNTGTSGGTTQYF,TGCGCCAGCAGTAACACCGGGACTAGCGGGGGGACAACCCAGTACTTC
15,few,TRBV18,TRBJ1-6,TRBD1,CASSPTQGKNSPLHF,TGTGCCAGCTCACCAACACAGGGGAAGAACTCACCCCTCCACTTT
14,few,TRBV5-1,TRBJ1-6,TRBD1,CASSFRQGGSPLHF,TGCGCCAGCAGCTTTCGACAGGGAGGATCACCCCTCCACTTT
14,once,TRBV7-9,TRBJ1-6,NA,CASSLTQTNSPLHF,TGTGCCAGCAGCTTAACACAGACCAATTCACCCCTCCACTTT
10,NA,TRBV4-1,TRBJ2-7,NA,CARQTYEQYF,TGCGCCCGACAGACCTACGAGCAGTACTTC
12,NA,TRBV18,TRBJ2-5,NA,CASSRGQETQYF,TGTGCCAGCTCACGAGGACAAGAGACCCAGTACTTC
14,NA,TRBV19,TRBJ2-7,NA,CASGNPGETYEQYF,TGTGCCAGTGGGAATCCAGGGGAGACCTACGAGCAGTACTTC
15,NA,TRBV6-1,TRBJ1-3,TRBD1,CASSPGTGGGNTIYF,TGTGCCAGCAGCCCCGGGACAGGGGGCGGAAACACCATATATTTT
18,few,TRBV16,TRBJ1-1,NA,CASSQSSTSGGPRVEAFF,TGTGCCAGCAGCCAATCGTCCACCTCCGGGGGTCCCCGGGTTGAAGCTTTCTTT
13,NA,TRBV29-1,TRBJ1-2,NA,CSVAEGGQGGYTF,TGCAGCGTTGCTGAGGGGGGGCAGGGTGGCTACACCTTC
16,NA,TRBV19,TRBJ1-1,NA,CASIPRAQGLNTEAFF,TGTGCCAGTATCCCACGGGCACAGGGATTGAACACTGAAGCTTTCTTT
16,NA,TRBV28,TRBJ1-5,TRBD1,CASSPNTAGGTQPQHF,TGTGCCAGCAGTCCAAACACCGCAGGGGGAACTCAGCCCCAGCATTTT
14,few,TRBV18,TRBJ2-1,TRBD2,CASSPGLGTNEQFF,TGTGCCAGCTCACCGGGACTAGGAACGAATGAGCAGTTCTTC
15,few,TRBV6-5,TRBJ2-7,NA,CASRGRTRVRDEQYF,TGTGCCAGCAGGGGTCGAACCAGGGTCCGGGACGAGCAGTACTTC
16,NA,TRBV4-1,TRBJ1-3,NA,CASSPTGKGSGNTIYF,TGCGCCAGCAGCCCGACAGGAAAGGGATCTGGAAACACCATATATTTT
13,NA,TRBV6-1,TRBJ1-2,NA,CASSEGTVYGYTF,TGTGCCAGCAGTGAAGGGACAGTCTATGGCTACACCTTC
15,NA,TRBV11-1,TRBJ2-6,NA,CASSWGLPGANVLTF,TGTGCCAGCAGTTGGGGGCTCCCTGGGGCCAACGTCCTGACTTTC
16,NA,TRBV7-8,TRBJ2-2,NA,CASSLIAPADTGELFF,TGTGCCAGCAGCTTAATCGCACCAGCGGACACCGGGGAGCTGTTTTTT
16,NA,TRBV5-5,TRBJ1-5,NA,CASSLLEGASNQPQHF,TGTGCCAGCAGCTTGTTGGAAGGGGCAAGCAATCAGCCCCAGCATTTT
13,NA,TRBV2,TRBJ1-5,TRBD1,CASQGQSNQPQHF,TGTGCCAGCCAGGGACAGAGCAATCAGCCCCAGCATTTT
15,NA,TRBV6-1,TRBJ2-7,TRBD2,CASSERTSGSYEQYF,TGTGCCAGCAGTGAACGGACTAGCGGTTCCTACGAGCAGTACTTC
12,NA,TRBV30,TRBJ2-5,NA,CAWSRQGETQYF,TGTGCCTGGAGTCGGCAGGGAGAGACCCAGTACTTC
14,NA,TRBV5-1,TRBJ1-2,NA,CASSTGQPPEGYTF,TGCGCCAGCAGCACCGGACAGCCCCCGGAGGGCTACACCTTC
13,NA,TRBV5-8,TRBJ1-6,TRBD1,CAGRTGTNSPLHF,TGTGCCGGTCGGACAGGGACTAATTCACCCCTCCACTTT
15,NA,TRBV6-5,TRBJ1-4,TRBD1,CASSYSQGAEEKLFF,TGTGCCAGCAGTTACTCACAGGGGGCAGAGGAAAAACTGTTTTTT
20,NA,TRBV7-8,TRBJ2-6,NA,CASSLGLGAGVPSGANVLTF,TGTGCCAGCAGCTTAGGACTCGGGGCAGGGGTCCCCTCTGGGGCCAACGTCCTGACTTTC
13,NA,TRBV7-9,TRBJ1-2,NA,CAGSESYSYGYTF,TGTGCCGGCAGCGAGAGCTATAGCTATGGCTACACCTTC
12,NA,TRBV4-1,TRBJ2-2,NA,CASSQGRARLFF,TGCGCCAGCAGCCAAGGACGCGCTAGGCTGTTTTTT
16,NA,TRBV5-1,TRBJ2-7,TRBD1,CASSLAHGTGLHEQYF,TGCGCCAGCAGCTTGGCCCACGGGACAGGGCTCCACGAGCAGTACTTC
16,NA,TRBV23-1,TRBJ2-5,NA,CASSQSSGGRGETQYF,TGCGCCAGCAGTCAATCGAGTGGAGGCAGGGGCGAGACCCAGTACTTC
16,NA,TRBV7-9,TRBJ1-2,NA,CASSPSARGSNYGYTF,TGTGCCAGCAGCCCTAGCGCAAGGGGATCGAACTATGGCTACACCTTC
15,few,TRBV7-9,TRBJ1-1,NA,CASSLVGGPTREAFF,TGTGCCAGCAGCTTAGTCGGGGGGCCCACGAGGGAAGCTTTCTTT
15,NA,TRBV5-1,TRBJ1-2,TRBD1,CASSLAGQGKYGYTF,TGCGCCAGCAGCTTGGCGGGACAGGGGAAATATGGCTACACCTTC
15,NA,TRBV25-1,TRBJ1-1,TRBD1,CASSEAGTGGTEAFF,TGTGCCAGCAGTGAAGCCGGGACAGGGGGCACTGAAGCTTTCTTT
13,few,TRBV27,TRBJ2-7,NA,CASAGPTTYEQYF,TGTGCCAGCGCCGGACCGACTACCTACGAGCAGTACTTC
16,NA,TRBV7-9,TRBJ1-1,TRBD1,CASSKWKGQGNTEAFF,TGTGCCAGCAGCAAATGGAAGGGACAGGGGAACACTGAAGCTTTCTTT
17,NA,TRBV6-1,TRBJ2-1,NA,CASSEGLVGYGNNEQFF,TGTGCCAGCAGTGAAGGGTTGGTAGGCTACGGGAACAATGAGCAGTTCTTC
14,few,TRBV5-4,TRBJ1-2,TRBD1,CASSPRDRGHGYTF,TGTGCCAGCAGCCCCCGGGACAGGGGACATGGCTACACCTTC
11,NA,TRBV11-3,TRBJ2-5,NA,CASSLNGEQYF,TGTGCCAGCAGCTTAAACGGGGAGCAGTACTTC
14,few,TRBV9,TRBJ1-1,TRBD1,CASSAKQGVTEAFF,TGTGCCAGCAGCGCAAAACAGGGGGTCACTGAAGCTTTCTTT